This T cell receptor (beta chain) is from a study of blood T cell repertoires in COVID-19. Turning to the study itself: From T cells, B-cell-depleted T cells, or PBMCs came the material, which was cDNA or gDNA.

CDR1 and CDR2 from the germline V gene are MNHNY and SVGAGI (reference sequence). This CDR3 has 13 amino acids. Trimming stripped 6 bases from V and 11 bases from J, with 14 bases between. Only in-frame clones appear in the TCRdb table, and some are missing; sequencing was by immunoSEQ multiplex PCR. The table lists over 300,000 clones, roughly 89% of them singletons. This sequence was found in a man between 18 and 29 years old with active or convalescent COVID-19. Sequencing was performed on peripheral blood. V usage is TRBV6-6 and J usage is TRBJ1-6, with D perhaps TRBD1 (6 bases). For the CDR3, the DNA is TGTGCCAGCAGCACGGGGAGGGGGACACCCCTCCACTTT. Amino acid sequence: CASSTGRGTPLHF.